The 16 T cell receptor beta chains listed next were all sequenced from one sample in a study of cytomegalovirus exposure and HLA in healthy donors. Repertoires were generated with immunoSEQ multiplex PCR, while TCRdb's copy carries only in-frame clones and drops some. The sample holds tens of thousands of clones; 90% to 95% are singletons and the top ten take approximately 5%. Sequencing was done on a sample of PBMCs. The receptors shown here come from a woman aged 18-30 years in good health and CMV-seropositive.

J is TRBJ2-3 and V is TRBV7-9; D might be TRBD2 (5 bases). CDR3 size: 15 residues. Germline V gene sequence: CDR1 SEHNR, CDR2 FQNEAQ (reference sequence). Written as DNA, the CDR3 is TGTGCAACCGAACCCTCACTAGGGATCGCAGATACGCAGTATTTT. Protein product: CATEPSLGIADTQYF.

This chain uses TRBV5-1 with TRBJ1-2; possible D gene TRBD1, 5 bases. Per the germline V gene, CDR1 is SGHRS and CDR2 is YFSETQ. V was shortened by 4 bases and J by 4 bases, with 14 bases between the two germline ends. CDR3 size: 14 residues. The CDR3 nucleotides are TGCGCCAGCAGCATAGGGGAGGCCCTCTATGGCTACACCTTC. Its translation is CASSIGEALYGYTF.

A single count supports this clone. This chain joins TRBV7-2 and TRBJ2-2; weak D call: TRBD2 (7 bases). Trimming cost V 1 base and J 0 bases, with 9 bases left between them. Germline CDR1 reads SGHTA; CDR2 reads FQGNSA. The CDR3 has 16 amino acids. Here the CDR3 DNA reads TGTGCCAGCAGCTTAGGAGGGGGGGCGAACACCGGGGAGCTGTTTTTT. Its translation: CASSLGGGANTGELFF.

This clone has a handful of counts. The chain combines TRBV4-3 with TRBJ1-2; D call uncertain. Germline values: CDR1 LGHNA, CDR2 YSLEER. Deletions cut 0 bases from V and 5 bases from J, with 7 bases between. This CDR3 comprises 13 residues. DNA for the CDR3: TGCGCCAGCAGCCAAGAGGGCGGGTATGGCTACACCTTC. Translated, it gives CASSQEGGYGYTF.

This rearrangement joins TRBV19 to TRBJ1-2; the D gene is possibly TRBD1 (6 bases). Trimming took 7 bases from V and 4 from J, leaving 25 bases between them. This CDR3 is built from 17 residues. Germline loops: CDR1 LNHDA, CDR2 SQIVND (reference sequence). CDR3 DNA sequence: TGTGCCAGTACCCTCAGGGGAGGGACCCACCGGGTCTATGGCTACACCTTC. Translation: CASTLRGGTHRVYGYTF.

This chain joins TRBV27 and TRBJ1-2; D gene unclear. This CDR3 region has 13 residues. The germline V and J ends were trimmed by 2 bases and 6 bases, with 10 bases remaining between them. Germline V lookup: CDR1 MNHEY, CDR2 SMNVEV (reference sequence). The CDR3 DNA follows: TGTGCCAGCAGTTTAACCCAGAGGGATGGCTACACCTTC. Translating gives CASSLTQRDGYTF.

This sequence joins TRBV27 and TRBJ1-5, with D unresolved. V lost 10 bases and J 3 bases, leaving 13 bases between the germline ends. Germline V lookup: CDR1 MNHEY, CDR2 SMNVEV (reference sequence). This CDR3 comprises 13 residues. The CDR3 nucleotides are TGTGCCACTGCACCCCTAAACAATCAGCCCCAGCATTTT. Translated, it gives CATAPLNNQPQHF.

The chain is built from TRBV6-1 and TRBJ1-1, with a possible D match to TRBD1 (5 bases). The germline CDR1 and CDR2 sequences are MNHNS and SASEGT. The CDR3 has 14 residues. The V and J ends lost 2 bases and 8 bases respectively, with 15 bases between them. CDR3 region: CASSEFRAGLEAFF. As DNA, the CDR3 is TGTGCCAGCAGTGAATTCAGGGCAGGGCTAGAAGCTTTCTTT.

The chain joins TRBV7-9 to TRBJ2-2; D gene uncertain. Germline assignment: CDR1 SEHNR and CDR2 FQNEAQ (reference sequence). Deletions cut 5 bases from V and 6 bases from J, with 10 bases between. The CDR3 totals 13 residues. The CDR3: CASSPLAAGELFF. The CDR3 nucleotides read TGTGCCAGCAGCCCACTTGCCGCCGGGGAGCTGTTTTTT.

The V and J genes are TRBV28 and TRBJ1-4; no clear D. With 4 bases removed from V and 5 bases from J, the gap between germline ends came to 14 bases. This CDR3 is built from 15 residues. Germline-derived CDR1 and CDR2 are MDHEN and SYDVKM. In DNA, the CDR3 is TGTGCCAGCAGTTACGCCGGGAGAGGGAATGAAAAACTGTTTTTT. The encoded protein is CASSYAGRGNEKLFF. Filled out from reference TRBV28 and TRBJ1-4, the complete variable domain reads DVKVTQSSRYLVKRTGEKVFLECVQDMDHENMFWYRQDPGLGLRLIYFSYDVKMKEKGDIPEGYSVSREKKERFSLILESASTNQTSMYLCASSYAGRGNEKLFFGSGTQLSVL.

This CDR3 reads CASSYSWRTDSGTQYF. The CDR3 bases are TGTGCCAGCAGTTACTCGTGGCGGACGGACAGCGGGACCCAGTACTTC. The chain joins TRBV6-5 to TRBJ2-5; a weak D match, TRBD1 (6 bases). The CDR3 length is 16 residues. From germline, CDR1 is MNHEY and CDR2 SVGAGI. Trimming removed 0 bases from V and 7 bases from J, with 18 bases in between.

The chain links TRBV5-6 to TRBJ2-1, with 8 positions matching TRBD2. After removal of 3 bases from V and 5 bases from J, the junction contained 10 bases not matched to a gene. This CDR3 has 16 amino acids. Germline V gives CDR1 SGHDT, CDR2 YYEEEE. CDR3 DNA: TGTGCCAGCAGCTACTCCGGGACTAGATTGAACAATGAGCAGTTCTTC. Translation: CASSYSGTRLNNEQFF.

This sequence joins TRBV27 and TRBJ2-3; 8 nucleotides line up with TRBD1. Germline V gene sequence: CDR1 MNHEY, CDR2 SMNVEV (reference sequence). The CDR3 has 16 residues. V gave up 2 bases and J gave up 2 bases; unmatched junction bases: 6. The CDR3 sequence is CASSLRQGTYTDTQYF. In DNA form, the CDR3 reads TGTGCCAGCAGTTTACGACAGGGGACCTACACAGATACGCAGTATTTT.

The rearrangement joins TRBV7-2 to TRBJ1-5; 7 bases are shared with TRBD1. The CDR3 has 13 amino acids. Germline V CDR1 and CDR2: SGHTA, FQGNSA. Trimming took 5 bases from V and 4 from J; bases not matched to a gene: 2. The CDR3 protein is CASSPTGNQPQHF. For the CDR3, the DNA is TGTGCCAGCAGCCCGACAGGGAATCAGCCCCAGCATTTT.

The V and J genes are TRBV4-2 and TRBJ2-2; D remains unclear. The CDR3 runs to 13 residues. Trimming took off 4 bases at V and 7 bases at J, with 10 bases between the two ends. From germline, CDR1 is LGHNA and CDR2 YNFKEQ. CDR3 sequence reads: CASSLRGDGELFF. CDR3 bases: TGTGCCAGCAGCCTCAGAGGTGACGGGGAGCTGTTTTTT.

J is TRBJ1-5 and V is TRBV6-6; D not resolved. Germline V gives CDR1 MNHNY, CDR2 SVGAGI (reference sequence). V was shortened by 7 bases and J by 4 bases, with 8 bases between the two germline ends. The CDR3 runs 12 residues. The CDR3 region is CASTAGNQPQHF. DNA of the CDR3: TGTGCCAGCACGGCGGGGAATCAGCCCCAGCATTTT.